This T cell receptor (beta chain) emerged from a study of blood T cell repertoires in COVID-19. Study information: The analysed material was cDNA or gDNA that came from T cells, B-cell-depleted T cells, or PBMCs.

Germline V gene sequence: CDR1 PRHDT, CDR2 FYEKMQ (reference sequence). This CDR3 comprises 14 residues. Losses at the gene ends were 2 bases for V and 10 bases for J; bases not matched to a gene: 3. Original methodology: Reference gene primers were amplified, and this amplification served to estimate nucleated cell counts. TCRdb's copy holds only in-frame clones and misses some; the assay was immunoSEQ multiplex PCR. Clone size and V and J calls were adopted from that table, with D and trimming inferred from the DNA. The repertoire holds around 310,000 clones, with roughly 89% as singletons. This clone was observed a handful of times.

This receptor was taken from a woman in her thirties or forties with COVID-19, enrolled during active disease. The material sequenced was peripheral blood. The chain links TRBV13 to TRBJ1-6; 9 nucleotides align to TRBD1. The DNA for the CDR3 is TGTGCCAGCAGCTTACACAGGGGGCTGTCACCCCTCCACTTT. Protein product: CASSLHRGLSPLHF.